This T cell receptor beta chain was sequenced for a study of T cell responses to AZD1222 COVID-19 vaccine. The study pooled second doses at about 4 or about 12 weeks. This CDR3 is built from 16 residues. Looked up from germline, CDR1 is MDHEN and CDR2 is SYDVKM. Trimming removed 7 bases at V and 0 bases at J, with 16 bases between. Assay: immunoSEQ multiplex PCR; the TCRdb copy retains only in-frame clones and omits some. This table has tens of thousands of clones, more than 75% appearing once. The receptor comes from an adult who received the AZD1222 COVID-19 vaccine. This chain uses TRBV28 with TRBJ1-3, with no clear D. Sequenced material: peripheral blood, taken 28 days after the second AZD1222 dose. The DNA of the CDR3 is TGTGCCAGCACCCCCTACCTTGGATCCTCTGGAAACACCATATATTTT. As protein: CASTPYLGSSGNTIYF.